This T cell receptor (beta chain) was captured by sequencing in a study of cytomegalovirus exposure and HLA in healthy donors. Across the study: A later analysis reported the 120 or so validation repertoires used the same platform as the 666 first-cohort repertoires.

Some clones are missing from TCRdb's copy, which holds only in-frame ones; the method was immunoSEQ multiplex PCR. This table has 200,000 to 250,000 clones, 75% to 90% appearing once. Per germline, CDR1 DFQATT and CDR2 SNEGSKA (reference sequence). This CDR3 has 11 residues. V was clipped by 3 bases and J by 2 bases, with 3 bases between them. Comments on this clone: As yet, its antigen is unknown.

Regarding the study as a whole: Cytomegalovirus-associated status was assigned to fewer than 200 TCR beta chains.

Sequencing was carried out using PBMCs. The receptor comes from a woman younger than 45 in good health and CMV-seropositive. This chain links TRBV20-1 with TRBJ2-3; no definite D call. The CDR3 region is CSASNTDTQYF. The CDR3 region has the DNA TGCAGTGCTAGCAACACAGATACGCAGTATTTT.